This T cell receptor beta chain was sequenced in a study of T-cell memory formation after mild COVID-19. This clonotype was counted a few times. Its antigen is not known. In TCRdb, the 5' RACE reads were re-called with MiXCR into one record per CDR3 protein. Of some 180,000 distinct CDR3 sequences in the sample, 13% were seen once. The study's findings and limits: That cross-reactive memory joined was suggested by some responding clones appearing in pre-infection memory.

The receptor's source is a man between 18 and 29 years old who had mild COVID-19 (a few samples of this study predate the infection). Cell type and time point are not known. Sequenced: PBMCs or a T cell subset sorted from them (not recorded which).

This CDR3 reads CAWSVAASGGETQYF. In DNA form, the CDR3 reads TGTGCCTGGAGTGTAGCGGCCAGCGGGGGGGAGACCCAGTACTTC. The V and J genes are TRBV30 and TRBJ2-5; TRBD2 matches 9 bases. With 0 bases clipped from V and 5 bases from J, the junction kept 7 bases outside the gene matches. The length of the CDR3 is 15 residues. The germline V gene encodes CDR1 GTSNPN and CDR2 SVGIG (reference sequence). Supplemented by reference TRBV30 and TRBJ2-5, the full variable domain reads SQTIHQWPATLVQPVGSPLSLECTVEGTSNPNLYWYRQAAGRGLQLLFYSVGIGQISSEVPQNLSASRPQDRQFILSSKKLLLSDSGFYLCAWSVAASGGETQYFGPGTRLLVL.